This T cell receptor (beta chain) derives from a study of blood T cell repertoires in COVID-19. CDR3 length: 16 amino acids. From germline, CDR1 is MNHEY and CDR2 SVGEGT. V was pared by 1 base and J by 1 base, with 11 bases between. In the original workflow: Researchers report that nucleated cell counts were estimated from reference gene primer amplification. Repertoires were generated with immunoSEQ multiplex PCR, while TCRdb's copy carries only in-frame clones and drops some. V, J and clone size were drawn from that table, and D and trimming were deduced from the DNA. Among some 40,000 clones listed, over 65% were seen once.

The sequenced material came from peripheral blood. The chain recombines TRBV6-2 or TRBV6-3 with TRBJ1-5; possibly TRBD1 for D (5 bases). The sequence was collected from a man between 65 and 85 years old with acute or convalescent COVID-19. The CDR3 bases are TGTGCCAGCAGTTACTGGGTAGGACAAAGCAATCAGCCCCAGCATTTT. Translated: CASSYWVGQSNQPQHF.